The 22 T cell receptor beta chains below were found in one sample sequenced in a study of T cell clonality in common variable immunodeficiency. Only in-frame clones appear in the TCRdb table, and some are missing; sequencing was by immunoSEQ multiplex PCR. This repertoire holds roughly 30,000 clones, and none appear only once. The sequenced sample was peripheral blood mononuclear cells. The receptors come from a person aged 18 to 70 in good health.

In this sample, this clone turned up many times. The DNA ends 3 residues before the CDR3 does, and the rest of the CDR3 is filled in from the germline J gene. The genes are TRBV7-9 and TRBJ2-5; D not certain. The CDR3 contains 13 residues. Trimming shortened V by 2 bases and J by 5 bases, and 9 bases separated the two germline ends. In germline, CDR1 is SEHNR, CDR2 FQNEAQ (reference sequence). The CDR3 protein is CASSLLTGETQYF. CDR3 bases read: TGTGCCAGCAGCTTATTGACTGGTGAGACC.

About this clone itself: The CDR3 end lies 3 residues beyond the end of the read and is filled in from the germline J gene. This chain uses TRBV13 with TRBJ1-5; TRBD1 matches 7 bases. Unmatched junction bases numbered 12, after V lost 5 bases and J lost 5 bases. The CDR3 has 16 residues. Germline values: CDR1 PRHDT, CDR2 FYEKMQ (reference sequence). CDR3 DNA (partial): TGTGCCAGCAGCCGCAGGGGGACTAGGGCCGATCAGCCC. This sequence encodes CASSRRGTRADQP. The complete CDR3 protein is CASSRRGTRADQPQHF.

About this clone itself: The read ends 3 residues early relative to the CDR3; the germline J gene fills the gap. The V gene is TRBV2, the J gene TRBJ1-5; no clear D gene. The germline CDR1 and CDR2 sequences are SNHLY and FYNNEI. The CDR3 runs to 14 residues. Trimming removed 4 bases from V and 2 bases from J, with 9 bases in between. The CDR3 protein is CASSGRGGNQPQHF. CDR3 DNA, as far as it was read: TGTGCCAGCAGTGGACGGGGTGGCAATCAGCCC.

This clone showed up just a few times. The sequence runs out 3 residues before the end of the CDR3; the remainder is reconstructed from the germline J gene. The chain joins TRBV7-9 to TRBJ2-2, with no clear D. CDR1 is SEHNR, CDR2 FQNEAQ, per germline (reference sequence). The CDR3 contains 15 residues. The CDR3 here is CASSPPAVDNEKLFF. CDR3 DNA, as far as it was read: TGTGCCAGCAGCCCGCCGGCGGTCGATAATGAAAAG. Drawing the rest from reference TRBV7-9 and TRBJ2-2, the complete variable domain is DTGVSQNPRHKITKRGQNVTFRCDPISEHNRLYWYRQTLGQGPEFLTYFQNEAQLEKSRLLSDRFSAERPKGSFSTLEIQRTEQGDSAMYLCASSPPAVDNEKLFFGEGSRLTVL.

There are a few counts of this clone. The sequence runs out 3 residues before the end of the CDR3; the remainder is reconstructed from the germline J gene. The chain recombines TRBV7-9 with TRBJ1-2; TRBD1 aligns across 7 bases. CDR1 is SEHNR and CDR2 is FQNEAQ in the germline V gene (reference sequence). This CDR3 contains 15 residues. The DNA read from the CDR3 is TGTGCCAGCAGCTTGGTCCTAGCGGGGACAGATACC. It codes for CASSLVLAGTDT. The CDR3 in its entirety is CASSLVLAGTDTYTF.

This clone was counted at least ten times. The CDR3 goes on 3 residues after the read ends, and that part is filled in from the germline J gene. The chain couples TRBV11-3 to TRBJ1-1; D not certain. With 2 bases removed from V and 4 bases from J, the gap between germline ends came to 8 bases. The CDR3 runs 13 residues. Germline V gene sequence: CDR1 SGHNT, CDR2 YENEEA. The CDR3 reads CASSLTLGTEAFF. The sequenced part of the CDR3 DNA is TGTGCCAGCAGCTTAACCCTAGGCACTGAA.

Of note for this clone: This may come from a read error, since a much larger clone is one base off. The read halts 3 residues ahead of the CDR3 end, with the missing end drawn from the germline J gene. The chain carries TRBV11-1 and TRBJ2-1, with D possibly being TRBD2 (6 bases). Germline V lookup: CDR1 SGHAT, CDR2 FQDESV (reference sequence). Trimming took 2 bases from V and 2 from J, leaving 7 bases between them. This CDR3 has 14 amino acids. The part of the CDR3 DNA that was read is TGTGCCAGCAGCTTATGGGGGGCCTACAATGAG. Residues: CASSLWGAYNE. The complete CDR3 reads CASSLWGAYNEQFF.

This clone was recorded a few times. The read stops 3 residues short of the end of the CDR3; the missing end is completed from the germline J gene. The rearrangement links TRBV18 to TRBJ1-2; D might be TRBD1 (5 bases). Germline CDR1 reads KGHSH; CDR2 reads LQKENI. The V gene lost 6 bases and the J gene lost 0 bases, with 8 bases spanning the gap. This CDR3 is 13 amino acids long. Partial CDR3 DNA: TGTGCCAGCTCCAGGGAACCTAACTATGGC. This translates into CASSREPNYG. The whole CDR3 region reads CASSREPNYGYTF.

By share of the sample, this clone is medium-sized. This CDR3 is CASSLIGGNEQYF. Incomplete CDR3 DNA: TGTGCCAGCAGCTTAATTGGGGGCAACGAG. V gene TRBV7-8 combines with J gene TRBJ2-7; a possible D gene is TRBD1 (6 bases). With the read ending 3 residues before the CDR3 end, the germline J gene is used to fill in that end. From germline, CDR1 is SGHVS and CDR2 FQNEAQ. CDR3 size: 13 residues. The germline V and J ends were trimmed by 2 bases and 5 bases, with 10 bases remaining between them.

Many counts were recorded for this clone. The CDR3 end is not reached by the read, which stops 3 residues before it; the germline J gene fills it in. V is TRBV18 and J is TRBJ1-3; the D gene is possibly TRBD1 (6 bases). CDR1 KGHSH and CDR2 LQKENI come from the germline V gene. V lost 3 bases and J lost 4, with 13 bases in between. This CDR3 has 15 residues. The DNA read from the CDR3 is TGTGCCAGCTCACCGACGACAGGCCCCGGAAACACC. Its protein is CASSPTTGPGNT. The whole CDR3 protein is CASSPTTGPGNTIYF.

This clone has ten or more counts. The read halts 3 residues ahead of the CDR3 end, with the missing end drawn from the germline J gene. The chain couples TRBV4-1 to TRBJ1-2; 8 nucleotides match TRBD1. The CDR3 is 18 residues long. The germline V gene has CDR1 MGHRA and CDR2 YSYEKL. The junction had 15 bases not matched to a gene; V was cut back by 2 bases and J by 4 bases. The CDR3 loop is CASSQLRGQGARGYGYTF. CDR3 DNA, as far as it was read: TGCGCCAGCAGCCAACTAAGGGGGCAGGGGGCCAGGGGCTATGGC.

This clone was picked up many times. The read stops 3 residues short of the end of the CDR3; the missing end is completed from the germline J gene. The rearrangement links TRBV5-5 to TRBJ1-1; 7 bases align to TRBD1. Germline V gene sequence: CDR1 SGHKS, CDR2 YYEKEE (reference sequence). After removal of 4 bases from V and 3 bases from J, the junction contained 6 bases not matched to a gene. The CDR3 runs to 14 residues. The CDR3 DNA, read in part, is TGTGCCAGCAGCCAGGGACAGCTCTACACTGAA. This encodes CASSQGQLYTE. The whole CDR3 sequence reads CASSQGQLYTEAFF. Supplemented by reference TRBV5-5 and TRBJ1-1, the full variable domain reads DAGVTQSPTHLIKTRGQQVTLRCSPISGHKSVSWYQQVLGQGPQFIFQYYEKEERGRGNFPDRFSARQFPNYSSELNVNALLLGDSALYLCASSQGQLYTEAFFGQGTRLTVV.

This clone was seen only a few times. The read ends 3 residues shy of where the CDR3 ends; the end is completed using the germline J gene. V is TRBV7-6 and J is TRBJ1-2; 8 positions agree with TRBD1. This CDR3 comprises 15 residues. Germline CDR1 reads SGHVS; CDR2 reads FNYEAQ. The CDR3 protein is CASSLQGTGIYDYTF. CDR3 DNA (partial): TGTGCCAGCAGCTTACAGGGGACAGGTATCTACGAC. Full variable domain (missing parts from reference TRBV7-6 and TRBJ1-2): GAGVSQSPRYKVTKRGQDVALRCDPISGHVSLYWYRQALGQGPEFLTYFNYEAQQDKSGLPNDRFSAERPEGSISTLTIQRTEQRDSAMYRCASSLQGTGIYDYTFGSGTRLTVV.

This clone was detected ten times or more. The CDR3 extends 3 residues past the end of the read, so its final part is completed from the germline J gene. The chain employs TRBV5-1 and TRBJ1-2, with 7 bases lining up with TRBD1. CDR1 SGHRS and CDR2 YFSETQ come from the germline V gene. The CDR3 length is 12 residues. CDR3 in amino acids: CASSGDSEGYTF. The sequenced CDR3 bases are TGCGCCAGCAGCGGGGACAGCGAAGGC.

By share of the sample, this clone is medium-sized. The read halts 3 residues ahead of the CDR3 end, with the missing end drawn from the germline J gene. This chain connects TRBV10-3 to TRBJ1-2; no reliable D call. Between the trimmed V and J ends, which lost 4 bases and 5 bases, there was a span of 5 bases. The CDR3 runs to 11 residues. Germline V lookup: CDR1 ENHRY, CDR2 SYGVKD. The CDR3 sequence: CAISGQYGYTF. CDR3 DNA, as far as it was read: TGTGCCATCAGTGGGCAGTATGGC.

This clone came up many times. The sequence runs out 3 residues before the end of the CDR3; the remainder is reconstructed from the germline J gene. V usage is TRBV6-1 and J usage is TRBJ1-4; possible D gene TRBD1, 5 bases. From germline, CDR1 is MNHNS and CDR2 SASEGT. CDR3 length equals 15 residues. The germline V and J ends were trimmed by 0 bases and 8 bases, with 13 bases remaining between them. CDR3 DNA, as far as it was read: TGTGCCAGCAGTGAAGCGTCAGGCGGGGGAGAAAAA. Amino acids: CASSEASGGGEK. The entire CDR3 is CASSEASGGGEKLFF.

The sample holds a few counts of this clone. The read ends 3 residues early relative to the CDR3; the germline J gene fills the gap. The chain uses TRBV6-1 and TRBJ2-3; D is unclear. The V and J ends lost 0 bases and 1 base respectively, with 14 bases between them. CDR3 length: 17 residues. Germline loops: CDR1 MNHNS, CDR2 SASEGT. The CDR3 DNA, read in part, is TGTGCCAGCAGTGAAGCGCGCTGGGTCGCGGGCACAGATACG. Amino acid sequence: CASSEARWVAGTDT. The whole CDR3 protein is CASSEARWVAGTDTQYF.

This clone was detected a few times. The read ends 3 residues early relative to the CDR3; the germline J gene fills the gap. The chain couples TRBV5-1 to TRBJ1-5; TRBD1 aligns across 9 bases. Germline V gene data show CDR1 as SGHRS and CDR2 as YFSETQ. V lost 4 bases to trimming and J lost 4 bases; unmatched junction nucleotides: 3. There are 14 residues in the CDR3. CDR3 loop: CASSPGTGNQPQHF. Partial CDR3 DNA: TGCGCCAGCAGCCCAGGGACAGGGAATCAGCCC. The whole variable domain, filled in from reference TRBV5-1 and TRBJ1-5, reads KAGVTQTPRYLIKTRGQQVTLSCSPISGHRSVSWYQQTPGQGLQFLFEYFSETQRNKGNFPGRFSGRQFSNSRSEMNVSTLELGDSALYLCASSPGTGNQPQHFGDGTRLSIL.

This clone was detected ten times or more. The sequence runs out 3 residues before the end of the CDR3; the remainder is reconstructed from the germline J gene. This sequence joins TRBV28 and TRBJ2-3, with 7 bases aligning to TRBD1. This CDR3 spans 15 amino acids. Germline V gene data show CDR1 as MDHEN and CDR2 as SYDVKM. V shed 5 bases and J 0 bases; nucleotides not matched to a gene: 5. CDR3 sequence: CASSMGTESTDTQYF. Incomplete CDR3 DNA: TGTGCCAGCAGTATGGGGACAGAGAGCACAGATACG.

With respect to this clone: The sequence runs out 3 residues before the end of the CDR3; the remainder is reconstructed from the germline J gene. The J gene is TRBJ2-3, the V gene TRBV6-1, with 8 bases lining up with TRBD1. Germline CDR1 and CDR2: MNHNS and SASEGT. CDR3 length: 16 amino acids. The junction had 7 bases not matched to a gene; V was cut back by 1 base and J by 4 bases. The CDR3 bases that were read are TGTGCCAGCAGTGAAGAAAGGCAGGGGGCCGCAGATACG. As protein: CASSEERQGAADT. The whole CDR3 region reads CASSEERQGAADTQYF.

This clone was detected many times. With the read ending 3 residues before the CDR3 end, the germline J gene is used to fill in that end. The chain carries TRBV28 and TRBJ1-2; TRBD1 might be the D (6 bases). V lost 5 bases to trimming and J lost 5 bases, with 27 bases between them. The CDR3 is 18 residues long. The germline CDR1 and CDR2 sequences are MDHEN and SYDVKM. CDR3 loop: CASSPPITPGRRGYGYTF. The CDR3 DNA, read in part, is TGTGCCAGCAGTCCACCCATAACACCGGGAAGAAGGGGGTATGGC.

This clone was detected many times. Sequencing ends 3 residues short of the CDR3 end; the germline J gene provides the rest. The chain links TRBV7-9 to TRBJ2-5; D is uncertain. The ends were cut back, 5 bases at V and 2 bases at J, with 6 bases in the middle. CDR3 size: 12 residues. Germline V gene lookup returns CDR1 SEHNR and CDR2 FQNEAQ (reference sequence). CDR3 amino acids: CASSTLQETQYF. The sequenced CDR3 bases are TGTGCCAGCAGCACCCTACAAGAGACC.